The clone carrying this T cell receptor beta chain was counted ten times or more. Its antigen is not identified. The sample belongs to a study of blood T cells in healthy people across ages. Study results and caveats: It was the long-lived donors that had more naive CD4+ cells and higher diversity than aged donors. Observed TCR beta diversity per million T cells went down as age went up. This fall followed a roughly linear course with age.

Germline V gene sequence: CDR1 WSHSY, CDR2 SAAADI. The CDR3 loop spans 13 amino acids. The V end lost 4 bases, the J end lost 3 bases, and 8 bases lay between the germline ends. Primers used in a second PCR of about 6 to 12 cycles were a sample-barcoded 5' primer and a J-beta primer mix. TCRdb processed the 5' RACE reads anew with MiXCR; each CDR3 protein has one entry. The profile shows about 1,000,000 distinct CDR3 sequences, more than 40% of them singletons. This receptor was obtained from an older woman in good health. Sequences were obtained from blood. The chain employs TRBV10-2 and TRBJ2-3; D gene unclear. Here the CDR3 reads CASSVVETDTQYF. CDR3 DNA sequence: TGCGCCAGCAGTGTAGTGGAGACAGATACGCAGTATTTT.